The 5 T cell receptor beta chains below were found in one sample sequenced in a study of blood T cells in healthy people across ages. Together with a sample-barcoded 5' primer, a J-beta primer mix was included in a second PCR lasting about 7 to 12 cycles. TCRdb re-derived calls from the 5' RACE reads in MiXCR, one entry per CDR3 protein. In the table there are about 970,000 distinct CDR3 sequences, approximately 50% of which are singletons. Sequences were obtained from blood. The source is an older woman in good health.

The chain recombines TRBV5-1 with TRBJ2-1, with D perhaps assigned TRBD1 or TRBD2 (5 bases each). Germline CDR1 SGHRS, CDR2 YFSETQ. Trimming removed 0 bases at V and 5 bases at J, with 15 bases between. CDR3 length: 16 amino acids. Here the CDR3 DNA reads TGCGCCAGCAGCTTGGTTCGGGACGGATTCAACAATGAGCAGTTCTTC. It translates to CASSLVRDGFNNEQFF.

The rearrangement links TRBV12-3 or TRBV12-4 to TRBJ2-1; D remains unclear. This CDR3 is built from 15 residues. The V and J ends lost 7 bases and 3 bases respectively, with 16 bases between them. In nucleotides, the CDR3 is TGTGCCAGCACATCAGGTTTTGGGATCTACAATGAGCAGTTCTTC. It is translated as CASTSGFGIYNEQFF.

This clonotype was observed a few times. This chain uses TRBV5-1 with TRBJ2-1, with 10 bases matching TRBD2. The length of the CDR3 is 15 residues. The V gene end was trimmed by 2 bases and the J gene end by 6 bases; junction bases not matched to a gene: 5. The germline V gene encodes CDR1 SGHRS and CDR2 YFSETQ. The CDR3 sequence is CASSFTSGTGNEQFF. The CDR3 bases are TGCGCCAGCAGCTTCACTAGCGGGACGGGCAATGAGCAGTTCTTC.

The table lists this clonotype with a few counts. CDR3 in amino acids: CAISASRGAQYF. The CDR3 DNA reads TGTGCCATCAGTGCTAGCCGGGGGGCCCAGTACTTC. The chain is built from TRBV10-3 and TRBJ2-5; 7 nucleotides match TRBD2. This CDR3 is built from 12 residues. V trimming: 4 bases; J trimming: 9 bases; junction bases outside the gene matches: 5. From germline, CDR1 is ENHRY and CDR2 SYGVKD.

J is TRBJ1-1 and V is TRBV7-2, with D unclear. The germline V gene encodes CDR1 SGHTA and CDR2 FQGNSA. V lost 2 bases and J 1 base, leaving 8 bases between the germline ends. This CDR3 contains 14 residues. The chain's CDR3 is CASSLFGENTEAFF. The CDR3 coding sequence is TGTGCCAGCAGCTTATTTGGGGAGAACACTGAAGCTTTCTTT.